Listed below are T cell receptor beta chains from one sample, sequenced in a study of OX40 agonist ivuxolimab in advanced cancers. Repertoires were generated with immunoSEQ multiplex PCR, while TCRdb's copy carries only in-frame clones and drops some. Counted here are 50,000 to 55,000 clones, approximately 81% occurring once; the ten biggest clones make up 3.5% to 5.5%. Sequenced here: CD4+ or CD8+ T cells sorted from blood, sampled in a trial of the OX40 agonist ivuxolimab. These receptors came from an adult with an advanced solid tumor such as melanoma, head and neck, liver or kidney cancer. The CDR3 runs from the conserved cysteine through the conserved F or W. The D gene is left open where the match is weak. Expanded clones are given a class, and other clones once, few, many or no size at all.

- - TRBJ2-5 TRBV6-1 CASSERGLQTQYF TGTGCCAGCAGTGAAAGGGGTCTGCAGACCCAGTACTTC
- - TRBJ2-1 TRBV11-3 CASSLARYNEQFF TGTGCCAGCAGCTTAGCCCGGTACAATGAGCAGTTCTTC
- - TRBJ1-3 TRBV28 CASLTGQGSGNTIYF TGTGCCAGCTTGACGGGGCAGGGATCTGGAAACACCATATATTTT
- - TRBJ2-1 TRBV4-1 CASSQDRQGSYNEQFF TGCGCCAGCAGCCAAGATAGGCAGGGATCCTACAATGAGCAGTTCTTC
TRBD1 once TRBJ2-7 TRBV19 CASSMGDRGEQYF TGTGCCAGTAGTATGGGAGACAGGGGCGAGCAGTACTTC
TRBD1 - TRBJ2-7 TRBV6-5 CASHDRTGRSYEQYF TGTGCCAGCCACGACCGGACAGGTCGCTCCTACGAGCAGTACTTC
- - TRBJ2-4 TRBV19 CASRLNLGGLDKNIQYF TGTGCCAGTAGGTTGAATTTGGGGGGCCTGGACAAAAACATTCAGTACTTC
TRBD1 - TRBJ1-2 TRBV6-5 CASREGQGVGYTF TGTGCCAGCAGAGAAGGACAGGGGGTTGGCTACACCTTC
TRBD1 - TRBJ2-3 TRBV2 CASKRGPSTDTQYF TGTGCCAGCAAGAGGGGGCCCAGCACAGATACGCAGTATTTT
- - TRBJ2-1 TRBV5-5 CASSLLVSGYNEQFF TGTGCCAGCAGCTTACTAGTTTCTGGGTACAATGAGCAGTTCTTC
- - TRBJ1-1 TRBV6-4 CASSDSAGARAFF TGTGCCAGCAGTGACTCCGCGGGGGCTCGGGCTTTCTTT
- - TRBJ2-3 TRBV7-2 CASSYRASGTDTQYF TGTGCCAGCAGCTACAGGGCTTCCGGCACAGATACGCAGTATTTT
TRBD2 few TRBJ2-1 TRBV5-1 CASSLSGLVYNEQFF TGCGCCAGCAGCTTGTCGGGACTAGTGTACAATGAGCAGTTCTTC
- - TRBJ2-5 TRBV7-6 CASSAQTVQETQYF TGTGCCAGCAGCGCCCAGACAGTTCAAGAGACCCAGTACTTC
- once TRBJ1-5 TRBV19 CASSIFSQPQHF TGTGCCAGTAGTATTTTTAGTCAGCCCCAGCATTTT
- - TRBJ1-1 TRBV7-1 CASSLVPELTEAFF TGTGCCAGCAGCTTAGTACCTGAACTGACTGAAGCTTTCTTT
- - TRBJ1-4 TRBV19 CASSPLGGREKLFF TGTGCCAGTAGTCCGCTTGGAGGGAGGGAAAAACTGTTTTTT
- - TRBJ2-3 TRBV6-5 CASSSIWPLPDTQYF TGTGCCAGCAGTTCCATTTGGCCCCTTCCAGATACGCAGTATTTT
- - TRBJ2-4 TRBV29-1 CSVTSTGPMVQYF TGCAGCGTGACGTCCACAGGGCCGATGGTTCAGTACTTC
- - TRBJ2-3 TRBV7-3 CASSLYPRPGLTSGTDTQYF TGTGCCAGCAGCTTATACCCGCGTCCCGGATTAACAAGTGGGACAGATACGCAGTATTTT
- - TRBJ1-6 TRBV10-2 CASESSYNSPLHF TGCGCCAGCGAGAGCTCCTATAATTCACCCCTCCACTTT
TRBD1 few TRBJ1-1 TRBV28 CASGGDREVMATEAFF TGTGCCAGCGGAGGAGACAGGGAAGTAATGGCCACTGAAGCTTTCTTT
- - TRBJ2-2 TRBV4-3 CASSQGGGTGELFF TGCGCCAGCAGCCAAGGAGGAGGGACCGGGGAGCTGTTTTTT
- - TRBJ2-7 TRBV28 CASSLYGTSSYEQYF TGTGCCAGCAGTTTATATGGGACGAGCTCCTACGAGCAGTACTTC
TRBD2 - TRBJ2-2 TRBV27 CASSPTAQGLAGGPGTGELFF TGTGCCAGCAGTCCGACTGCCCAGGGACTAGCGGGAGGGCCAGGCACCGGGGAGCTGTTTTTT
- - TRBJ1-2 TRBV29-1 CSVESTYGYTF TGCAGCGTTGAAAGCACTTATGGCTACACCTTC
- - TRBJ1-5 TRBV7-8 CASSAGRNQPQHF TGTGCCAGCAGCGCGGGCCGCAATCAGCCCCAGCATTTT